This is a list of T cell receptor beta chains from one sample in a study of blood T cell repertoires in COVID-19. The protocol was immunoSEQ multiplex PCR, while the TCRdb copy is restricted to in-frame clones and leaves out a portion. The data show approximately 200,000 clones, with approximately 80% seen just once and about 1.3% held by the top ten. The material sequenced was PBMCs or T cells enriched from blood (not recorded which). The receptors here all came from a woman in her thirties or forties with acute COVID-19. CDR3s include the opening cysteine and the closing phenylalanine or tryptophan. The order of the fields is J gene, V gene, D gene, CDR3 protein. D genes are given only for firm matches.

j_call: TRBJ2-3; v_call: TRBV7-3; d_call: NA; cdr3_aa: CASSLGGDSRRVDTQYF
j_call: TRBJ2-3; v_call: TRBV5-6; d_call: TRBD2; cdr3_aa: CASSLSGGSRTDTQYF
j_call: TRBJ2-2; v_call: TRBV12-3/TRBV12-4; d_call: TRBD1; cdr3_aa: CASNPQGNGELFF
j_call: TRBJ2-7; v_call: TRBV6-5; d_call: TRBD1; cdr3_aa: CASSYSRDRRGEQYF
j_call: TRBJ2-1; v_call: TRBV5-1; d_call: NA; cdr3_aa: CASSLGTRDEQFF
j_call: TRBJ2-2; v_call: TRBV3-1/TRBV3-2; d_call: NA; cdr3_aa: CASSQVGLGVPGELFF
j_call: TRBJ1-2; v_call: TRBV5-1; d_call: TRBD1; cdr3_aa: CASSFGTGYGYTF
j_call: TRBJ1-4; v_call: TRBV25-1; d_call: NA; cdr3_aa: CASSGPETTVWTNEKLFF
j_call: TRBJ2-2; v_call: TRBV11-2; d_call: NA; cdr3_aa: CASVPTGGEGTGELFF
j_call: TRBJ2-3; v_call: TRBV7-3; d_call: NA; cdr3_aa: CASSPTSTDTQYF
j_call: TRBJ1-1; v_call: TRBV7-2; d_call: NA; cdr3_aa: CASSFSADTEAFF
j_call: TRBJ1-2; v_call: TRBV5-1; d_call: NA; cdr3_aa: CASSFSPAGEGYTF
j_call: TRBJ1-5; v_call: TRBV11-2; d_call: NA; cdr3_aa: CASSFSGSQPQHF
j_call: TRBJ2-5; v_call: TRBV7-9; d_call: NA; cdr3_aa: CASTEGGLDETQYF
j_call: TRBJ1-1; v_call: TRBV24-1; d_call: NA; cdr3_aa: CATSAQGNTEAFF
j_call: TRBJ2-2; v_call: TRBV7-2; d_call: NA; cdr3_aa: CASNQLGVPGTGELFF
j_call: TRBJ1-6; v_call: TRBV7-9; d_call: TRBD1; cdr3_aa: CASSLGQDNSPLHF
j_call: TRBJ1-4; v_call: TRBV18; d_call: NA; cdr3_aa: CASSPLKGVGQTNEKLFF
j_call: TRBJ1-1; v_call: TRBV6-5; d_call: NA; cdr3_aa: CATNLHPGSEAFF
j_call: TRBJ2-1; v_call: TRBV6-4; d_call: TRBD2; cdr3_aa: CASSEAGTSGSSYNEQFF
j_call: TRBJ2-3; v_call: TRBV27; d_call: NA; cdr3_aa: CASSFFIGSRGDTQYF
j_call: TRBJ2-3; v_call: TRBV3-1/TRBV3-2; d_call: TRBD2; cdr3_aa: CASSQDPQRLAGEDTQYF
j_call: TRBJ1-6; v_call: TRBV3-1/TRBV3-2; d_call: NA; cdr3_aa: CASSHDSLRSPLHF
j_call: TRBJ1-5; v_call: TRBV21-1; d_call: NA; cdr3_aa: CASSKVDQPQHF
j_call: TRBJ1-6; v_call: TRBV19; d_call: TRBD1; cdr3_aa: CASTLGTGSSYNSPLHF
j_call: TRBJ2-5; v_call: TRBV5-1; d_call: TRBD2; cdr3_aa: CASSLSGIQETQYF
j_call: TRBJ2-2; v_call: TRBV18; d_call: NA; cdr3_aa: CASSPGTGELFF
j_call: TRBJ1-2; v_call: TRBV6-5; d_call: NA; cdr3_aa: CASSRQGYGYTF
j_call: TRBJ2-4; v_call: TRBV5-1; d_call: NA; cdr3_aa: CASTEGGGPKNIQYF
j_call: TRBJ2-3; v_call: TRBV6-2/TRBV6-3; d_call: TRBD2; cdr3_aa: CASSYNPGRGTDTQYF
j_call: TRBJ1-2; v_call: TRBV5-4; d_call: NA; cdr3_aa: CASSFTQGNGYTF
j_call: TRBJ1-5; v_call: TRBV28; d_call: NA; cdr3_aa: CASTSGWNQPQHF
j_call: TRBJ2-1; v_call: TRBV15; d_call: TRBD2; cdr3_aa: CATSREGTSGSYNEQFF
j_call: TRBJ2-3; v_call: TRBV3-1/TRBV3-2; d_call: NA; cdr3_aa: CASSQEGRTDTQYF
j_call: TRBJ2-2; v_call: TRBV12-5; d_call: TRBD1; cdr3_aa: CASGTGVMRTGELFF
j_call: TRBJ1-2; v_call: TRBV12-3/TRBV12-4; d_call: NA; cdr3_aa: CASSSVWGEGYTF
j_call: TRBJ2-1; v_call: TRBV20-1; d_call: NA; cdr3_aa: CSAGHYEQFF
j_call: TRBJ2-5; v_call: TRBV13; d_call: NA; cdr3_aa: CASSPTPNYGETQYF
j_call: TRBJ1-5; v_call: TRBV30; d_call: TRBD1; cdr3_aa: CAWSRDRGEQPQHF
j_call: TRBJ1-5; v_call: TRBV7-9; d_call: NA; cdr3_aa: CASSSTGQPQHF
j_call: TRBJ2-7; v_call: TRBV6-6; d_call: NA; cdr3_aa: CASSYMQGTYEQYF
j_call: TRBJ1-5; v_call: TRBV6-1; d_call: NA; cdr3_aa: CASSEVLSGQPQHF
j_call: TRBJ2-1; v_call: TRBV19; d_call: TRBD1; cdr3_aa: CASSIDGRGGGLNEQFF
j_call: TRBJ1-2; v_call: TRBV3-1/TRBV3-2; d_call: TRBD1; cdr3_aa: CASSQADRGIYGYTF
j_call: TRBJ2-1; v_call: TRBV5-4; d_call: TRBD1; cdr3_aa: CASSLAGQGNNEQFF
j_call: TRBJ1-6; v_call: TRBV2; d_call: NA; cdr3_aa: CASQHEEKRSSPLHF
j_call: TRBJ2-5; v_call: TRBV18; d_call: NA; cdr3_aa: CASSRQTETQYF
j_call: TRBJ2-3; v_call: TRBV11-2; d_call: NA; cdr3_aa: CASSWGGLGADTQYF
j_call: TRBJ2-1; v_call: TRBV5-6; d_call: NA; cdr3_aa: CASSLGPGGPSYNEQFF
j_call: TRBJ1-5; v_call: TRBV19; d_call: TRBD1; cdr3_aa: CASRDRRSNQPQHF
j_call: TRBJ2-7; v_call: TRBV18; d_call: TRBD1; cdr3_aa: CASSTGGIPYEQYF
j_call: TRBJ1-5; v_call: TRBV10-3; d_call: TRBD1; cdr3_aa: CAISFDRGTQPQHF
j_call: TRBJ2-5; v_call: TRBV5-1; d_call: TRBD2; cdr3_aa: CASRVAGGIARGVETQYF
j_call: TRBJ2-1; v_call: TRBV25-1; d_call: TRBD2; cdr3_aa: CASSPGTSENEQFF
j_call: TRBJ1-5; v_call: TRBV19; d_call: NA; cdr3_aa: CASSERGGQPQHF
j_call: TRBJ2-1; v_call: TRBV28; d_call: TRBD2; cdr3_aa: CASTTQPGLAGEEVEQFF
j_call: TRBJ2-7; v_call: TRBV18; d_call: NA; cdr3_aa: CASSPSMEQRQEIYEQYF
j_call: TRBJ1-2; v_call: TRBV9; d_call: NA; cdr3_aa: CASSAHHRYPGYGYTF
j_call: TRBJ1-2; v_call: TRBV14; d_call: NA; cdr3_aa: CASSLEGRSYGYTF
j_call: TRBJ1-4; v_call: TRBV30; d_call: NA; cdr3_aa: CAMSGGGKLFF